The 4 T cell receptor beta chains below were found in one sample sequenced in a study of T cell responses to AZD1222 COVID-19 vaccine. The protocol was immunoSEQ multiplex PCR, while the TCRdb copy is restricted to in-frame clones and leaves out a portion. The sample records approximately 79,000 clones, 80% to 90% being singletons. Sequencing was performed on peripheral blood, taken 28 days after the second AZD1222 dose. These receptors were obtained from an adult who received the AZD1222 COVID-19 vaccine.

The CDR3 sequence: CASSLPGQNYGYTF. The CDR3 coding sequence is TGTGCCAGCAGCCTACCCGGACAGAACTATGGCTACACCTTC. V usage is TRBV7-3 and J usage is TRBJ1-2, with D possibly TRBD1 on 6 matching bases. Germline V gene data show CDR1 as SGHTA and CDR2 as FQGTGA. With 5 bases removed from V and 2 bases from J, the gap between germline ends came to 12 bases. The CDR3 sequence is 14 residues long.

The chain joins TRBV4-2 to TRBJ2-5; tentative D call: TRBD2 (5 bases). Per germline, CDR1 LGHNA and CDR2 YNFKEQ. Trimming shortened V by 1 base and J by 5 bases, and 14 bases separated the two germline ends. The length of the CDR3 is 15 residues. The CDR3 spells CASSQGRAAVETQYF. For the CDR3, the DNA is TGTGCCAGCAGCCAAGGTAGAGCGGCTGTTGAGACCCAGTACTTC.

J is TRBJ2-5 and V is TRBV6-2 or TRBV6-3, with unresolved D. In germline, CDR1 is MNHEY, CDR2 SVGEGT. The CDR3 runs to 14 residues. V lost 2 bases, J lost 0 bases, and 7 bases lay in between. CDR3 coding DNA: TGTGCCAGCAGTTACCAAGACTACCAAGAGACCCAGTACTTC. It codes for CASSYQDYQETQYF.

The chain links TRBV5-1 to TRBJ2-1; D may be TRBD1 or TRBD2 (5 bases each). CDR3 length equals 18 residues. Per the germline V gene, CDR1 is SGHRS and CDR2 is YFSETQ. Trimming stripped 2 bases from V and 5 bases from J, with 23 bases between. The CDR3 protein is CASSFSLSGTRANNEQFF. In nucleotides, the CDR3 is TGCGCCAGCAGCTTTTCCCTATCGGGGACGAGGGCTAACAATGAGCAGTTCTTC.